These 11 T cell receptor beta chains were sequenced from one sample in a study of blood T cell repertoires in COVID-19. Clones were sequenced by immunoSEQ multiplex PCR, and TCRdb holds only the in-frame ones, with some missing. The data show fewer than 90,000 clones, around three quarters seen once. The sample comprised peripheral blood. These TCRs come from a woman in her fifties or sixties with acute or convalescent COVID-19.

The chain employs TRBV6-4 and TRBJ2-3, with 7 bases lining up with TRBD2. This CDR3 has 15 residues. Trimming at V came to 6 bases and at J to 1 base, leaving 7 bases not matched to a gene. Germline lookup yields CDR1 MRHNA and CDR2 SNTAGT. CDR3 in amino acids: CASSPGAGGTDTQYF. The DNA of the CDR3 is TGTGCCAGCAGCCCCGGGGCGGGGGGCACAGATACGCAGTATTTT.

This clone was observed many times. CDR3 in amino acids: CASTGDSAPAGQYF. In nucleotides, the CDR3 is TGTGCCAGCACAGGGGACAGTGCCCCTGCGGGGCAGTACTTC. The V and J genes are TRBV2 and TRBJ2-7, with 7 bases fitting TRBD1. Trimming cost V 7 bases and J 9 bases; bases outside gene matches: 15. CDR1 and CDR2 (germline): SNHLY, FYNNEI. The CDR3 totals 14 residues.

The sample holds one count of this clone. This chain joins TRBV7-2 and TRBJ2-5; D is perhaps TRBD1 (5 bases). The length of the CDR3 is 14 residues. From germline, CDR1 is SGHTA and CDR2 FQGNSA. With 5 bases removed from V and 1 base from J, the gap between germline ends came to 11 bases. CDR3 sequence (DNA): TGTGCCAGCAGCGCTGCTGGGGCCCAAGAGACCCAGTACTTC. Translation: CASSAAGAQETQYF.

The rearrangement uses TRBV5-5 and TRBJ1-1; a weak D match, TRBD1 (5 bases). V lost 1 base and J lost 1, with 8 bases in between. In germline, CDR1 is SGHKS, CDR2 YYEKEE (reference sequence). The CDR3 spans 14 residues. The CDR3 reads CASSLSRANTEAFF. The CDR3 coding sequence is TGTGCCAGCAGCTTGAGCAGGGCGAACACTGAAGCTTTCTTT.

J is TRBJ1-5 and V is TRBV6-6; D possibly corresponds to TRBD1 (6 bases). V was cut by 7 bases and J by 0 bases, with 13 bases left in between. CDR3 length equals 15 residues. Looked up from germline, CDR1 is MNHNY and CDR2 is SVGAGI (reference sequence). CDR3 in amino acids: CASTAGQISNQPQHF. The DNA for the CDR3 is TGTGCCAGCACCGCCGGACAGATTAGCAATCAGCCCCAGCATTTT.

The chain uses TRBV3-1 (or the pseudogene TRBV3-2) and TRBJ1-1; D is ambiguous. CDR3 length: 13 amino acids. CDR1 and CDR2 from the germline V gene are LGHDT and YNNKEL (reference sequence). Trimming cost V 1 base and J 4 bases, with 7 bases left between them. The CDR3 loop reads CASSQVRGTEAFF. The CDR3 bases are TGTGCCAGCAGCCAAGTTCGGGGCACTGAAGCTTTCTTT.

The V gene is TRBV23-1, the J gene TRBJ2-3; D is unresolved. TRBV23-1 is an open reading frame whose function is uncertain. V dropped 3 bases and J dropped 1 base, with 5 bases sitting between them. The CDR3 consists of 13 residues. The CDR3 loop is CASSHQGTDTQYF. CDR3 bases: TGCGCCAGCAGTCACCAGGGCACAGATACGCAGTATTTT.

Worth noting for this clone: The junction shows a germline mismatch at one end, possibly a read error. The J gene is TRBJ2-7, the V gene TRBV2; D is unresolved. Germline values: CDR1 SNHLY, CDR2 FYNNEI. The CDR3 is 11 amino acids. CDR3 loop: CASSLLTDPGF. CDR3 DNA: TGTGCCAGCAGTCTTTTGACCGACCCGGGCTTC.

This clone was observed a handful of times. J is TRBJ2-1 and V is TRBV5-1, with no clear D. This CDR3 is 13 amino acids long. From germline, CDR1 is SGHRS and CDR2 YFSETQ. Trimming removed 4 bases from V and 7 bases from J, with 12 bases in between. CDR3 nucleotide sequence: TGCGCCAGCAGCCCACACTCCGGGAATGAGCAGTTCTTC. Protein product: CASSPHSGNEQFF.

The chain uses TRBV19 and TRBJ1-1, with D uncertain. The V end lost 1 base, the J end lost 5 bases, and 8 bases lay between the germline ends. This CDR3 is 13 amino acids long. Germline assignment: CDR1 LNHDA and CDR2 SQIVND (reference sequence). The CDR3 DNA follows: TGTGCCAGTAGTATAGTGGGAGGGACTGAAGCTTTCTTT. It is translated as CASSIVGGTEAFF.

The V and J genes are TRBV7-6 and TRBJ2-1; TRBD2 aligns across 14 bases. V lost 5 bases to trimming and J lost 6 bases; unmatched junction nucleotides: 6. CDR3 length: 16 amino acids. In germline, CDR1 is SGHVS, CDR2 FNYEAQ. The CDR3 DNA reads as TGTGCCAGCAGCGTGACTAGCGGGGGGGCGGGCAATGAGCAGTTCTTC. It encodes CASSVTSGGAGNEQFF.